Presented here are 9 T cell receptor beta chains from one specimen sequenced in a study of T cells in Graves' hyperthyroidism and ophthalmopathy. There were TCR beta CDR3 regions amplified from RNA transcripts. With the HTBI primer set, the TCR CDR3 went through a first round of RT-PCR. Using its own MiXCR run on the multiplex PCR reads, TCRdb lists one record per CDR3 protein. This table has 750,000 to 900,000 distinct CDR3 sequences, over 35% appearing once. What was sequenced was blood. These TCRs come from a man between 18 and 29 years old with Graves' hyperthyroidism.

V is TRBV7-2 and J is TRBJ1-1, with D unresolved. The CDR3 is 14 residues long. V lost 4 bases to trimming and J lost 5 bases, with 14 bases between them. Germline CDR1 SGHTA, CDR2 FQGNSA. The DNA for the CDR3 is TGTGCCAGCAGCTCTGTAGCGGGAGGAACTGAAGCTTTCTTT. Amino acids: CASSSVAGGTEAFF.

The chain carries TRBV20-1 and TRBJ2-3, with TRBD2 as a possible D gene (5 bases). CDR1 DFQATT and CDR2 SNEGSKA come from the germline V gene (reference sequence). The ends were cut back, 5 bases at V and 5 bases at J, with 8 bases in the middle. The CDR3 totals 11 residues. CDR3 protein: CSAARGDTQYF. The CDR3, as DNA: TGCAGTGCTGCCCGGGGAGATACGCAGTATTTT.

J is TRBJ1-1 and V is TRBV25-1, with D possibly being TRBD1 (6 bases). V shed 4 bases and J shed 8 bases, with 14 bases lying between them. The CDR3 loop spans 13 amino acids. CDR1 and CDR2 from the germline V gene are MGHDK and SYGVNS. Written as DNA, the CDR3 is TGTGCCAGCAGTGGGACGGGGGGGCTGGAAGCTTTCTTT. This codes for CASSGTGGLEAFF.

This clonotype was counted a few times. This CDR3 is CASSEEDGANYGYTF. In DNA, the CDR3 is TGTGCCAGCAGTGAAGAGGACGGAGCTAACTATGGCTACACCTTC. The genes are TRBV6-1 and TRBJ1-2, with unresolved D. Germline-derived CDR1 and CDR2 are MNHNS and SASEGT. The CDR3 loop spans 15 amino acids. Trimming removed 1 base from V and 0 bases from J, with 9 bases in between.

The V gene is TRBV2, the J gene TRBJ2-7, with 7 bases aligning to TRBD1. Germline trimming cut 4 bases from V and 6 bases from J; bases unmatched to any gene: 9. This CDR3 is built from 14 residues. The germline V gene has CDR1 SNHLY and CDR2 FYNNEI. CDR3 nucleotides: TGTGCCAGCAGTGCCGGGGACAGAAGGAGCGAGCAGTACTTC. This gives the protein CASSAGDRRSEQYF.

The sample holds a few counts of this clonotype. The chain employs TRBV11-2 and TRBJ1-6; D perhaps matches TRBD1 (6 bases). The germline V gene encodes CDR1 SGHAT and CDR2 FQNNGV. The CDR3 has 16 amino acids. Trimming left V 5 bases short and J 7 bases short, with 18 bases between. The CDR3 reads CASSPTNLTGNSPLHF. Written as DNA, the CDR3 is TGTGCCAGCAGCCCGACCAACCTCACAGGGAATTCACCCCTCCACTTT.

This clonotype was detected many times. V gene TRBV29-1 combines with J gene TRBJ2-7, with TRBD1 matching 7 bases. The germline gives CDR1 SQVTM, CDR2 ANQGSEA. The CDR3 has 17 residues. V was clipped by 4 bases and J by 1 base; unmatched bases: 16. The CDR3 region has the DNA TGCAGCGTTGTCCTCGATACCGGGACAGTAGAGTCCTACGAGCAGTACTTC. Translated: CSVVLDTGTVESYEQYF.

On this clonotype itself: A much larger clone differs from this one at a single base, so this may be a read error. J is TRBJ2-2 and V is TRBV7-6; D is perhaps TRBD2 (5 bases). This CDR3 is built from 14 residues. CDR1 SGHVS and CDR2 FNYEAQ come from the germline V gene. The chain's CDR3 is CASSLRGRAGELIF. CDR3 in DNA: TGTGCCAGCAGCTTAAGAGGGCGAGCCGGGGAGCTGATTTTT.

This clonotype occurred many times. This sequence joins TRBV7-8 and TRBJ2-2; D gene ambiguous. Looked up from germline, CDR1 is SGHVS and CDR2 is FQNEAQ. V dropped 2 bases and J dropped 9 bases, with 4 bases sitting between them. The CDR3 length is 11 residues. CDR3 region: CASSLTRELFF. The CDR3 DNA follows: TGTGCCAGCAGCTTAACGAGGGAGCTGTTTTTT.